What follows describes a single T cell receptor beta chain. The antigen remains unidentified. The germline gives CDR1 SGHTA, CDR2 FQGTGA. The CDR3 has 16 amino acids. J lost 1 base, V lost 1 base, and 5 bases had no gene match. Profiling relied on immunoSEQ multiplex PCR, and the TCRdb table lists in-frame clones only, not all of them. The data contain roughly 140,000 clones, 90% of them singletons. The entry originates in a study of T cell responses to AZD1222 COVID-19 vaccine. Whole-study results and caveats: At baseline, just 5 or 6 AZD1222 recipients tested seropositive. Elevations in Spike-specific TCR breadth and depth followed administration of two AZD1222 doses. Nearly half of spike-specific TCRs reportedly go after variant regions that carry no mutations.

This specimen consisted of peripheral blood, obtained on day 0 of AZD1222 vaccination. The clonotype was recovered from an adult in good health. The chain carries TRBV7-3 and TRBJ2-3, with TRBD2 identical over 7 bases. For the CDR3, the DNA is TGTGCCAGCAGCTTAAACGCGGGAGTCGGCACAGATACGCAGTATTTT. Translation gives CASSLNAGVGTDTQYF. Full variable domain (remainder filled in from reference TRBV7-3 and TRBJ2-3): GAGVSQTPSNKVTEKGKYVELRCDPISGHTALYWYRQSLGQGPEFLIYFQGTGAADDSGLPNDRFFAVRPEGSVSTLKIQRTERGDSAVYLCASSLNAGVGTDTQYFGPGTRLTVL.